A single T cell receptor beta chain is shown here with its context. These data come from a study of sequential checkpoint blockade in melanoma. The overall study: First-line arms were nivolumab then ipilimumab, or the reverse, randomized 1:1.

Assay used: immunoSEQ multiplex PCR; TCRdb lists only in-frame clones, some missing. The data show about 14,000 clones, with more than 70% seen just once and approximately 52% held by the top ten. The V end lost 7 bases, the J end lost 2 bases, and 17 bases lay between the germline ends. In germline, CDR1 is MNHEY, CDR2 SVGAGI. The CDR3 sequence is 15 residues long. Treatment denoted: randomized to nivolumab then ipilimumab (arm A) or the reverse (arm B). The sample consisted of CD8+ T cells sorted from blood (inferred from file names), taken from a patient given nivolumab and ipilimumab in sequence. The genes are TRBV6-5 and TRBJ2-5; D is perhaps TRBD2 (5 bases). This clonotype was sampled from a human patient with melanoma. Some clones in this sample may be carry-over from other donors' samples. In DNA, the CDR3 is TGTGCCAGCACCCAAGGGCCTAGCAGACAAGAGACCCAGTACTTC. Translating gives CASTQGPSRQETQYF.